This TCR beta chain was captured in a study of regulatory T cells in long-lasting Graves disease. This clonotype was counted at least ten times. To make TCR beta libraries, researchers used iRepertoire HTBI primers and Arm-PCR of CDR3 regions. TCRdb re-analysed the multiplex PCR reads in MiXCR, keeping a single row per CDR3 protein. There are a few hundred thousand distinct CDR3 sequences in the sample; approximately 15% occur only once, and 25% to 30% lies in the top ten. Indicated time point: newly diagnosed GD, antithyroid drugs for less than 3 months. The TCR library was made from RNA extracted from PBMCs. The same specimen was also included in a second study, on T cells in Graves' hyperthyroidism and ophthalmopathy.

This TCR was recovered from a man aged 35 to 55 with Graves disease. Sequenced material: peripheral blood mononuclear cells (PBMCs), taken at new diagnosis, from a patient treated with antithyroid drugs.

CDR3 loop: CASSLGRGYVYEQYF. CDR3 DNA: TGTGCCAGCAGTTTGGGCAGGGGTTATGTCTACGAGCAGTACTTC. This rearrangement joins TRBV27 to TRBJ2-7, with a weak D call TRBD1 (6 bases). The V end was cut by 3 bases, the J end by 3 bases, with 15 bases between. The germline gives CDR1 MNHEY, CDR2 SMNVEV (reference sequence). The CDR3 extends over 15 amino acids.